One and the same sample provided the 32 T cell receptor beta chains below, sequenced in a study of a mutant IDH1 vaccine in newly diagnosed glioma. Data came from immunoSEQ multiplex PCR; TCRdb stores just in-frame clones and leaves some out. The table lists 70,000 to 95,000 clones, approximately 80% of them singletons. The time point: baseline, week 1 (first vaccination visit). Treatment: pre-vaccination baseline after standard-of-care therapy. The sample in question was PBMCs, obtained from a glioma patient treated with radiotherapy, temozolomide or both. The origin of the receptors is a man aged 35 to 55 with glioma. Some clones in this sample may be carry-over from other donors' samples.

The rearrangement links TRBV19 to TRBJ1-2; weak D call: TRBD1 (5 bases). Germline loops: CDR1 LNHDA, CDR2 SQIVND (reference sequence). The CDR3 runs to 12 residues. V was cut by 1 base and J by 9 bases, with 9 bases left in between. The CDR3: CASSIADSSYTF. CDR3 DNA: TGTGCCAGTAGTATAGCCGACAGCAGCTACACCTTC.

The gene calls are TRBV5-1 and TRBJ1-4; D is possibly TRBD1 (6 bases). This CDR3 has 15 amino acids. Deletions cut 4 bases from V and 3 bases from J, with 13 bases between. In germline, CDR1 is SGHRS, CDR2 YFSETQ. CDR3: CASSVGTPSNEKLFF. The CDR3, as DNA: TGCGCCAGCAGCGTAGGGACACCTTCTAATGAAAAACTGTTTTTT.

The chain combines TRBV6-1 with TRBJ1-2; no reliable D call. Trimming cost V 2 bases and J 4 bases, with 14 bases left between them. CDR1 is MNHNS and CDR2 is SASEGT in the germline V gene. The CDR3 covers 15 residues. The CDR3 region is CASSELLRVRYGYTF. The CDR3 bases are TGTGCCAGCAGTGAACTCCTGCGGGTACGCTATGGCTACACCTTC.

This clone was observed a handful of times. The chain couples TRBV2 to TRBJ2-1; no clear D gene. Germline CDR1 and CDR2: SNHLY and FYNNEI. The CDR3 runs to 14 residues. The germline V and J ends were trimmed by 4 bases and 8 bases, with 15 bases remaining between them. The CDR3 protein is CASSGISWSDEQFF. CDR3 in DNA: TGTGCCAGCAGTGGTATTAGTTGGAGCGATGAGCAGTTCTTC.

The table lists this clone with a few counts. V is TRBV7-9 and J is TRBJ1-5; D gene ambiguous. The CDR3 covers 12 residues. V was pared by 0 bases and J by 9 bases, with 6 bases between. CDR1 and CDR2 (germline): SEHNR, FQNEAQ (reference sequence). CDR3 coding DNA: TGTGCCAGCAGCTTAGCCGGGGTGCCCCAGCATTTT. Encoded protein: CASSLAGVPQHF.

This sequence joins TRBV4-1 and TRBJ1-1; 7 positions match TRBD1. After removal of 4 bases from V and 1 base from J, the junction contained 6 bases not matched to a gene. The germline gives CDR1 MGHRA, CDR2 YSYEKL. This CDR3 contains 15 residues. The CDR3 loop reads CASSLEGAGNTEAFF. Here the CDR3 DNA reads TGCGCCAGCAGCCTGGAGGGGGCCGGGAACACTGAAGCTTTCTTT.

This chain connects TRBV18 to TRBJ1-1; D unclear. This CDR3 has 14 amino acids. From germline, CDR1 is KGHSH and CDR2 LQKENI. With 2 bases removed from V and 1 base from J, the gap between germline ends came to 8 bases. The CDR3 nucleotides read TGTGCCAGCTCACCAGAGTCCCAGAACACTGAAGCTTTCTTT. Translating gives CASSPESQNTEAFF.

The rearrangement joins TRBV2 to TRBJ1-2; 7 bases fit TRBD1. Germline CDR1 is SNHLY and CDR2 is FYNNEI. V lost 6 bases and J lost 8; bases outside the gene matches: 3. The CDR3 spans 11 residues. The CDR3 DNA reads TGTGCCAGCAGGACAGGGTTGGGCTACACCTTC. Translating gives CASRTGLGYTF.

The J gene is TRBJ1-1, the V gene TRBV6-5; possible D gene TRBD1, 6 bases. The length of the CDR3 is 16 residues. Germline assignment: CDR1 MNHEY and CDR2 SVGAGI. V lost 0 bases and J 5 bases, leaving 16 bases between the germline ends. The CDR3 loop is CASSYSFGGARTEAFF. CDR3 DNA sequence: TGTGCCAGCAGTTACTCGTTCGGGGGGGCGCGGACTGAAGCTTTCTTT.

The chain carries TRBV25-1 and TRBJ2-7; D call uncertain. The germline V gene encodes CDR1 MGHDK and CDR2 SYGVNS. Trimming cost V 6 bases and J 3 bases, with 12 bases left between them. The CDR3 has 13 amino acids. CDR3 nucleotide sequence: TGTGCCAGCAGCGAAAATTGGGTCTACGAGCAGTACTTC. Its protein product is CASSENWVYEQYF.

J is TRBJ2-5 and V is TRBV6-1; 7 bases map to TRBD1. Trimming took 5 bases from V and 4 from J; bases not matched to a gene: 4. Germline V gene lookup returns CDR1 MNHNS and CDR2 SASEGT. The CDR3 has 13 residues. The CDR3 DNA sequence: TGTGCCAGCAGTTATACAGGGGCAGAGACCCAGTACTTC. It encodes CASSYTGAETQYF.

The chain couples TRBV18 to TRBJ2-3; D is perhaps TRBD2 (6 bases). V was pared by 3 bases and J by 0 bases, with 10 bases between. This CDR3 has 15 residues. Germline CDR1 and CDR2: KGHSH and LQKENI. Written as DNA, the CDR3 is TGTGCCAGCTCACCGGGACTTCTTAGCACAGATACGCAGTATTTT. Its translation is CASSPGLLSTDTQYF.

J is TRBJ2-7 and V is TRBV6-1; a possible D gene is TRBD2 (6 bases). Germline CDR1 is MNHNS and CDR2 is SASEGT. Trimming took 4 bases from V and 7 from J, leaving 23 bases between them. CDR3 size: 16 residues. CDR3 region: CASSGGDSSSLGEQYF. As DNA, the CDR3 is TGTGCCAGCAGTGGGGGGGATTCCTCTTCTCTAGGGGAGCAGTACTTC.

A few counts support this clone. The chain carries TRBV5-6 and TRBJ2-2, with D tentatively TRBD2 (6 bases). The CDR3 spans 14 residues. Germline CDR1 is SGHDT and CDR2 is YYEEEE. V was trimmed by 1 base and J by 6 bases, leaving 10 bases between them. CDR3 coding DNA: TGTGCCAGCAGCTTGCTCGGGGGTTCCGGGGAGCTGTTTTTT. It encodes CASSLLGGSGELFF.

This sequence joins TRBV7-9 and TRBJ1-2, with a weak D call TRBD1 (5 bases). The length of the CDR3 is 14 residues. The V end lost 5 bases, the J end lost 2 bases, and 12 bases lay between the germline ends. Germline CDR1 SEHNR, CDR2 FQNEAQ (reference sequence). CDR3 protein: CASSLKGRNYGYTF. CDR3 nucleotides: TGTGCCAGCAGCCTGAAGGGACGGAACTATGGCTACACCTTC. The complete variable domain, with remaining parts taken from reference TRBV7-9 and TRBJ1-2, reads DTGVSQNPRHKITKRGQNVTFRCDPISEHNRLYWYRQTLGQGPEFLTYFQNEAQLEKSRLLSDRFSAERPKGSFSTLEIQRTEQGDSAMYLCASSLKGRNYGYTFGSGTRLTVV.

This chain connects TRBV5-6 to TRBJ1-3; 11 nucleotides line up with TRBD1. Per the germline V gene, CDR1 is SGHDT and CDR2 is YYEEEE. The CDR3 runs to 15 residues. Trimming removed 4 bases from V and 2 bases from J; junction bases left unmatched: 2. The CDR3 nucleotides are TGTGCCAGCAGCGGACAGGGGGCTCCTGGAAACACCATATATTTT. As protein: CASSGQGAPGNTIYF.

V and J are TRBV7-9 and TRBJ2-3; D might be TRBD1 (6 bases). Per the germline V gene, CDR1 is SEHNR and CDR2 is FQNEAQ (reference sequence). The V gene lost 3 bases and the J gene lost 4 bases, with 17 bases spanning the gap. The CDR3 totals 16 residues. This CDR3 is CASSFLGAGKADTQYF. The CDR3 bases are TGTGCCAGCAGCTTTTTGGGGGCAGGTAAAGCAGATACGCAGTATTTT. The whole variable domain, filled in from reference TRBV7-9 and TRBJ2-3, reads DTGVSQNPRHKITKRGQNVTFRCDPISEHNRLYWYRQTLGQGPEFLTYFQNEAQLEKSRLLSDRFSAERPKGSFSTLEIQRTEQGDSAMYLCASSFLGAGKADTQYFGPGTRLTVL.

The chain uses TRBV29-1 and TRBJ2-7, with unresolved D. V was shortened by 3 bases and J by 2 bases, with 11 bases between the two germline ends. The CDR3 has 13 amino acids. The germline V gene encodes CDR1 SQVTM and CDR2 ANQGSEA. The CDR3 DNA reads as TGCAGCGTTGAGTTCGGTCAACCCTACGAGCAGTACTTC. It is translated as CSVEFGQPYEQYF.

The V gene is TRBV19, the J gene TRBJ2-7; D might be TRBD2 (5 bases). CDR1 and CDR2 from the germline V gene are LNHDA and SQIVND (reference sequence). The germline V and J ends were trimmed by 1 base and 3 bases, with 13 bases remaining between them. The CDR3 is made up of 15 amino acids. CDR3 protein: CASSIGGSPLYEQYF. Here the CDR3 DNA reads TGTGCCAGTAGTATAGGTGGGAGCCCCCTCTACGAGCAGTACTTC.

J is TRBJ2-5 and V is TRBV4-1, with 7 bases identical to TRBD2. The V gene's germline CDR1 is MGHRA and CDR2 YSYEKL. The CDR3 has 16 amino acids. V shed 4 bases, J shed 3 bases, and the junction held 11 bases outside the gene matches. CDR3 bases: TGCGCCAGCAGCCTCAAACCGGGCCTAGCGGAAGAGACCCAGTACTTC. Encoded protein: CASSLKPGLAEETQYF.

V usage is TRBV29-1 and J usage is TRBJ2-7, with D possibly matching TRBD2 (5 bases). V lost 5 bases and J lost 0, with 8 bases in between. Germline CDR1 reads SQVTM; CDR2 reads ANQGSEA. CDR3 length equals 12 residues. The CDR3 nucleotides read TGCAGCGTTACGAGGGACTCCTACGAGCAGTACTTC. It codes for CSVTRDSYEQYF.

V usage is TRBV7-2 and J usage is TRBJ1-2; D gene uncertain. Germline assignment: CDR1 SGHTA and CDR2 FQGNSA. Between the trimmed V and J ends, which lost 4 bases and 8 bases, there was a span of 14 bases. The CDR3 has 13 amino acids. The CDR3: CASSSGPLGGYTF. The CDR3 DNA is TGTGCCAGCAGCTCCGGCCCCCTCGGCGGCTACACCTTC.

This clone was detected only once. The genes are TRBV14 and TRBJ2-7; D might be TRBD1 (5 bases). CDR1 and CDR2 (germline): SGHDN, FVKESK. The CDR3 extends over 15 amino acids. Deletions cut 4 bases from V and 4 bases from J, with 17 bases between. This CDR3 is CASSPPGKTWYEQYF. The CDR3 nucleotides read TGTGCCAGCAGCCCCCCAGGGAAAACTTGGTACGAGCAGTACTTC.

The CDR3 DNA sequence: TGCAGTGCTGGGGTTTTGGCCCAGTACTTC. Translating gives CSAGVLAQYF. This rearrangement joins TRBV20-1 to TRBJ2-5; the D is unclear. The CDR3 has 10 amino acids. Germline V gene sequence: CDR1 DFQATT, CDR2 SNEGSKA (reference sequence). With 5 bases removed from V and 9 bases from J, the gap between germline ends came to 10 bases.

This clone was picked up a small number of times. The chain has TRBV20-1 and TRBJ1-2, with D uncertain. Per germline, CDR1 DFQATT and CDR2 SNEGSKA (reference sequence). The V gene lost 3 bases and the J gene lost 2 bases, with 4 bases spanning the gap. This CDR3 is 11 amino acids long. Here the CDR3 reads CSARTNYGYTF. CDR3 coding DNA: TGCAGTGCTAGGACAAACTATGGCTACACCTTC.

For the CDR3, the DNA is TGTGCCAGCAGTGAAGCGGTGGGACAATCTCAGCCCCAGCATTTT. It translates to CASSEAVGQSQPQHF. The J gene is TRBJ1-5, the V gene TRBV6-1; D might be TRBD1 (6 bases). The germline V gene has CDR1 MNHNS and CDR2 SASEGT. V lost 0 bases to trimming and J lost 6 bases, with 12 bases between them. The CDR3 has 15 residues.

This clone was seen just once. V is TRBV5-6 and J is TRBJ2-5, with D maybe TRBD1 (6 bases). Germline values: CDR1 SGHDT, CDR2 YYEEEE. This CDR3 is built from 14 residues. V dropped 4 bases and J dropped 2 bases, with 12 bases sitting between them. The CDR3 coding sequence is TGTGCCAGCAGCCCGCGGACAGTTCAAGAGACCCAGTACTTC. Translated: CASSPRTVQETQYF. Supplemented by reference TRBV5-6 and TRBJ2-5, the full variable domain reads DAGVTQSPTHLIKTRGQQVTLRCSPKSGHDTVSWYQQALGQGPQFIFQYYEEEERQRGNFPDRFSGHQFPNYSSELNVNALLLGDSALYLCASSPRTVQETQYFGPGTRLLVL.

The chain combines TRBV6-6 with TRBJ1-2; TRBD1 aligns across 7 bases. In germline, CDR1 is MNHNY, CDR2 SVGAGI (reference sequence). J was trimmed by 3 bases and V by 6 bases; bases with no gene match: 4. The CDR3 totals 13 residues. The CDR3 DNA reads as TGTGCCAGCAGCTCAGACAGGGACTATGGCTACACCTTC. Its translation is CASSSDRDYGYTF.

The chain's CDR3 is CASSLPIGTQYF. Here the CDR3 DNA reads TGTGCCAGCAGCTTACCAATCGGTACGCAGTATTTT. This chain uses TRBV5-6 with TRBJ2-3; D uncertain. The CDR3 covers 12 residues. V dropped 2 bases and J dropped 8 bases, with 9 bases sitting between them. The germline V gene encodes CDR1 SGHDT and CDR2 YYEEEE.

V gene TRBV6-5 combines with J gene TRBJ2-5, with D perhaps matching TRBD2 (5 bases). Trimming stripped 7 bases from V and 3 bases from J, with 15 bases between. Per the germline V gene, CDR1 is MNHEY and CDR2 is SVGAGI. The CDR3 contains 14 residues. The CDR3 DNA reads TGTGCCAGCATGGAAACCGGGAAGAAAGAGACCCAGTACTTC. It yields the protein CASMETGKKETQYF.

The rearrangement uses TRBV29-1 and TRBJ2-5; 8 nucleotides agree with TRBD2. V shed 4 bases and J 2 bases; nucleotides not matched to a gene: 6. CDR3 length: 14 residues. Germline-derived CDR1 and CDR2 are SQVTM and ANQGSEA. The CDR3 is CSVVLADRQETQYF. In DNA form, the CDR3 reads TGCAGCGTTGTACTAGCGGACCGACAAGAGACCCAGTACTTC.

V and J are TRBV7-2 and TRBJ1-5, with TRBD1 matching over 8 bases. V gave up 4 bases and J gave up 3 bases; unmatched junction bases: 5. CDR3 length: 15 amino acids. CDR1 and CDR2 from the germline V gene are SGHTA and FQGNSA. The CDR3 DNA is TGTGCCAGCAGCTCTCAGGGGGCCCCCAATCAGCCCCAGCATTTT. Protein: CASSSQGAPNQPQHF.